This T cell receptor beta chain originates from a study of T cell responses to AZD1222 COVID-19 vaccine. Overall study results and limits: Among vaccine-associated CD4 TCRs, coverage spanned spike, with dominance at 160-218 and 743-854. Seropositivity was recorded at baseline in only a handful of AZD1222 recipients. Repertoire collection took place solely once the T cell response had peaked.

V lost 5 bases and J lost 10; bases outside the gene matches: 3. The CDR3 loop spans 10 amino acids. CDR1 DFQATT and CDR2 SNEGSKA come from the germline V gene (reference sequence). The repertoire was sequenced with immunoSEQ multiplex PCR; TCRdb's copy has only in-frame clones and lacks some. The sample holds approximately 150,000 clones; roughly 90% are singletons and the top ten take about 4.5%. Worth noting for this clone: As yet, its antigen is unknown.

Analyses pooled second doses at about 4 or about 12 weeks. This specimen consisted of peripheral blood, obtained 28 days after the second AZD1222 dose. The V call is TRBV20-1, the J call TRBJ1-1, with TRBD1 matching over 8 bases. The source is an adult who received the AZD1222 COVID-19 vaccine. The DNA of the CDR3 is TGCAGTGCTGTCAGGGGGCGAGCTTTCTTT. Amino acid sequence: CSAVRGRAFF.